The present T cell receptor (beta chain) was sequenced within a study of cytomegalovirus exposure and HLA in healthy donors. The primer mix had 60 Vbeta and 13 Jbeta primers. TCRdb keeps only in-frame clones here, not all; method: immunoSEQ multiplex PCR. This table holds 130,000 or so clones, approximately 78% found once. Germline V gene sequence: CDR1 SGHRS, CDR2 YFSETQ. Deletions cut 2 bases from V and 3 bases from J, with 12 bases between. This CDR3 is 14 amino acids long. Sequencing used PBMCs. The J gene is TRBJ2-7, the V gene TRBV5-1, with D perhaps TRBD2 (5 bases). This sequence originates from a woman in her forties or fifties in good health and CMV-seropositive. CDR3 protein: CASSLGGSVYEQYF. The CDR3 DNA sequence: TGCGCCAGCAGCTTAGGTGGGAGTGTCTACGAGCAGTACTTC.